The entry below describes one T cell receptor (beta chain). No antigen is known for it. In germline, CDR1 is MGHDK, CDR2 SYGVNS. Trimming took off 6 bases at V and 0 bases at J, with 11 bases between the two ends. The CDR3 is 15 residues long. This record comes from a study of cytomegalovirus exposure and HLA in healthy donors. As for the study in general: Early released data comprised about 90 million unique TCRs from HLA-typed donors. Study-wide results and limits: Analysis performed later found over 15,000 TCR beta sequences associated with HLA alleles at 0.05 false discovery rate.

PCR employed 60 Vbeta and 13 Jbeta primers. TCRdb's table, derived via immunoSEQ multiplex PCR, lists solely in-frame clones and lacks some. The sample carries 90,000 to 110,000 clones, approximately 69% recorded once. The specimen was PBMCs. This chain uses TRBV25-1 with TRBJ2-2, with D tentatively TRBD1 (5 bases). This TCR was recovered from a man aged 25-45 years in good health and CMV-seronegative. The CDR3 loop is CASRQVIANTGELFF. The CDR3 DNA reads TGTGCCAGCAGACAGGTTATAGCGAACACCGGGGAGCTGTTTTTT.